These 5 T cell receptor beta chains were all obtained from the same sample, sequenced in a study of a mutant IDH1 vaccine in newly diagnosed glioma. These receptors lack a known antigen. Sequencing was performed with immunoSEQ multiplex PCR; in TCRdb, only in-frame clones are kept and a portion is missing. The repertoire consists of approximately 66,000 clones, with approximately 87% occurring once and the leading ten covering less than 15%. Specified time point: week 23, last vaccination. Doses comprised 300 ug of mutant IDH1 20-mer peptide each, plus topical imiquimod. Sequenced here: PBMCs, sampled from a glioma patient whose treatment included an IDH1 peptide vaccine. These receptors all stem from a young man with glioma.

The rearrangement joins TRBV18 to TRBJ1-5, with 8 bases fitting TRBD1. The germline V gene encodes CDR1 KGHSH and CDR2 LQKENI. The CDR3 has 15 amino acids. With V trimmed by 3 bases and J by 2 bases, 3 bases remained unmatched. The DNA for the CDR3 is TGTGCCAGCTCACCTGCAGGGGGCGGCAATCAGCCCCAGCATTTT. Translated, it gives CASSPAGGGNQPQHF.

The J gene is TRBJ1-2, the V gene TRBV4-3; D uncertain. CDR3 size: 15 residues. The germline V gene has CDR1 LGHNA and CDR2 YSLEER. V was shortened by 1 base and J by 3 bases, with 12 bases between the two germline ends. The CDR3 loop reads CASSQVRVKDYGYTF. The DNA of the CDR3 is TGCGCCAGCAGCCAAGTAAGGGTGAAGGACTATGGCTACACCTTC.

This chain uses TRBV10-3 with TRBJ2-7, with D possibly matching TRBD1 (7 bases). This CDR3 comprises 13 residues. Germline CDR1 ENHRY, CDR2 SYGVKD. Trimming shortened V by 10 bases and J by 4 bases, and 17 bases separated the two germline ends. The chain's CDR3 is CATQGRGVYEQYF. The DNA for the CDR3 is TGTGCCACCCAGGGCAGGGGGGTTTACGAGCAGTACTTC.

There are a few counts of this clone. The J gene is TRBJ1-6, the V gene TRBV6-6, with D unclear. V gave up 6 bases and J gave up 5 bases, with 17 bases separating them. CDR3 size: 16 residues. Germline V gene lookup returns CDR1 MNHNY and CDR2 SVGAGI (reference sequence). The chain's CDR3 is CASRAERAADNSPLHF. The CDR3 coding sequence is TGTGCCAGCAGGGCCGAGAGGGCAGCAGATAATTCACCCCTCCACTTT.

V gene TRBV7-9 combines with J gene TRBJ1-4; a possible D gene is TRBD1 (6 bases). From germline, CDR1 is SEHNR and CDR2 FQNEAQ (reference sequence). Trimming removed 5 bases at V and 4 bases at J, with 17 bases between. CDR3 length: 16 amino acids. The CDR3 region has the DNA TGTGCCAGCAGCCACGAAGGACAGCCTAATAATGAAAAACTGTTTTTT. Protein product: CASSHEGQPNNEKLFF.